A single sample gave rise to the 10 T cell receptor beta chains below, sequenced in a study of T cells expressing NK-cell markers. TCRdb reprocessed the 5' RACE reads and keeps a single row for each CDR3 protein, giving no DNA. This sample's clone table lists a few hundred thousand distinct CDR3 sequences. Sequenced: blood T cells: a sorted CD56 or NKG2C T cell subset, CD4+ or CD8+ T cells, or bulk PBMC T cells (not recorded which). These receptors all stem from a man between 18 and 29 years old in good health.

The rearrangement links TRBV10-3 to TRBJ1-2. Germline V gene sequence: CDR1 ENHRY, CDR2 SYGVKD. The CDR3 totals 13 residues. This CDR3 reads CAIKRTANYGYTF.

The gene calls are TRBV11-3 and TRBJ2-1; TCRdb picks TRBD2, but there is no DNA to check that call. Germline lookup yields CDR1 SGHNT and CDR2 YENEEA. This CDR3 has 16 residues. This CDR3 is CASSGPRTREGNEQFF.

The V gene is TRBV29-1, the J gene TRBJ2-7; lacking DNA, the TRBD2 call made by TCRdb goes unchecked. Germline V CDR1 and CDR2: SQVTM, ANQGSEA. The CDR3 length is 13 residues. The CDR3 is CSVGIAGEGQQYF.

The rearrangement links TRBV6-1 to TRBJ2-5; TCRdb lists TRBD2, though no DNA is available to test this call. Germline V gives CDR1 MNHNS, CDR2 SASEGT. The CDR3 length is 15 residues. The CDR3 protein is CASTSERIAGETQYF.

The rearrangement uses TRBV5-1 and TRBJ2-5. CDR3 length equals 11 residues. CDR1 and CDR2 from the germline V gene are SGHRS and YFSETQ. The CDR3 loop reads CASSFGQNVYF.

This chain connects TRBV29-1 to TRBJ1-4; absent DNA, TCRdb's TRBD1 call cannot be checked. CDR1 and CDR2 (germline): SQVTM, ANQGSEA. The CDR3 length is 13 residues. CDR3 protein: CSVGALRGEKLFF.

The J gene is TRBJ2-4, the V gene TRBV12-3 or TRBV12-4; the TCRdb D gene call, TRBD1, has no DNA to confirm it. CDR3 length: 17 amino acids. This chain's CDR3 is CASSLYGSPLAKNIQYF.

The rearrangement uses TRBV24-1 and TRBJ1-1; the D gene TCRdb calls, TRBD1, cannot be checked with no DNA. Germline lookup yields CDR1 KGHDR and CDR2 SFDVKD. The CDR3 has 17 residues. CDR3 residues: CATSAHLGSTKGAEAFF.

This sequence joins TRBV29-1 and TRBJ2-7; TCRdb's D gene call, TRBD2, goes unchecked for lack of DNA. Germline CDR1 reads SQVTM; CDR2 reads ANQGSEA. CDR3 size: 13 residues. The CDR3 sequence is CSVSGLAGLEQYF.

The CDR3 region is CASNPAGDEQYF. The J gene is TRBJ2-7, the V gene TRBV6-5; the TCRdb D gene call, TRBD1, has no DNA to confirm it. Germline V CDR1 and CDR2: MNHEY, SVGAGI. CDR3 length: 12 amino acids.